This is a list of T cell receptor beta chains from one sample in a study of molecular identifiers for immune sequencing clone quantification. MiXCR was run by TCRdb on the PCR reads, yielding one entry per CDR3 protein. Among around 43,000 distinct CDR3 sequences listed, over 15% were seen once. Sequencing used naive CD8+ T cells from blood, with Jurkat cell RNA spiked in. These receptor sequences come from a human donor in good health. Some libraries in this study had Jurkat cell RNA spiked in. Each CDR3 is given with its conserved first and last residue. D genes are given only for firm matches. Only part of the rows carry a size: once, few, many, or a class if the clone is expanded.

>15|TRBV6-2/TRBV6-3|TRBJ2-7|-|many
TGTGCCAGCAGTCCCGGCCCAGCCTCATCCTACGAGCAGTACTTC
CASSPGPASSYEQYF
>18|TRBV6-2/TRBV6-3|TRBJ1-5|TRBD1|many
TGTGCCAGCAGTTACTCGGGGACAGGCTATTATAGCAATCAGCCCCAGCATTTT
CASSYSGTGYYSNQPQHF
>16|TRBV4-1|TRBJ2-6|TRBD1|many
TGCGCCAGCAGCCCCACAGGGGTCTCTGGGGCCAACGTCCTGACTTTC
CASSPTGVSGANVLTF
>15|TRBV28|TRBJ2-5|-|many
TGTGCCAGCAGAGGCGGGGCGAGCTCGTATGAGACCCAGTACTTC
CASRGGASSYETQYF
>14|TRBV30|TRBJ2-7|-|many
TGTGCCTGGAGTTGGGAGGCGGGGACCTACGAGCAGTACTTC
CAWSWEAGTYEQYF
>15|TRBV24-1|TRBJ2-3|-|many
TGTGCCACCAGTGACCCAACAGGTGACATAGATACGCAGTATTTT
CATSDPTGDIDTQYF
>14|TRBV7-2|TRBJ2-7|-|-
TGTGCCAGCAGCTTACGGGACACCTCCTACGAGCAGTACTTC
CASSLRDTSYEQYF
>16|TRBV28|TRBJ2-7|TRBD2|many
TGTGCCAGCAGCTGGGAGGGACTAGCGGGAGTGTACGAGCAGTACTTC
CASSWEGLAGVYEQYF
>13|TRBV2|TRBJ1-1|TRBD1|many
TGTGCCAGCACCGACAGGGGCGACACTGAAGCTTTCTTT
CASTDRGDTEAFF
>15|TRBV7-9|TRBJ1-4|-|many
TGTGCCAGCAGCTTAGCCCCCACCAGTCCTAAGGGACTGTTTTTT
CASSLAPTSPKGLFF
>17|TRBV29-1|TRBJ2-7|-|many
TGCAGCGTTGAAGATACCATCGGACGGGGGAAGGATTACGAGCAGTACTTC
CSVEDTIGRGKDYEQYF
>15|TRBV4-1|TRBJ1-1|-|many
TGCGCCAGCAGCCAAGTTGGTTATGGGAACACTGAAGCTTTCTTT
CASSQVGYGNTEAFF